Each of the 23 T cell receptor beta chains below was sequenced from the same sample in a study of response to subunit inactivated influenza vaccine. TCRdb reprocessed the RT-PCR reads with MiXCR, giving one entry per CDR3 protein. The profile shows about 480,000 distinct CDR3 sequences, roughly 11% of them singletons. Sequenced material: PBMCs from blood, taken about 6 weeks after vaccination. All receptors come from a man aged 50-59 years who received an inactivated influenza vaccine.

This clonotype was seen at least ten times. For the CDR3, the DNA is TGTGCTAGTGGCCCCGGACGACGCAATCAGCCCCAGCATTTT. Translation gives CASGPGRRNQPQHF. The chain combines TRBV12-5 with TRBJ1-5; no clear D gene. The germline gives CDR1 LGHNT, CDR2 FRNRAP. The V end was cut by 6 bases, the J end by 2 bases, with 11 bases between. The CDR3 sequence is 14 residues long.

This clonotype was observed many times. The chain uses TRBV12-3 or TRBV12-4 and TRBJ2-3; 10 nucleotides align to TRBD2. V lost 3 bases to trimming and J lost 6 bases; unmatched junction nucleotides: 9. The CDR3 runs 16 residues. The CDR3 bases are TGTGCCAGCAGTTTCATGGCTAGCGGGAGATCTGATACGCAGTATTTT. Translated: CASSFMASGRSDTQYF.

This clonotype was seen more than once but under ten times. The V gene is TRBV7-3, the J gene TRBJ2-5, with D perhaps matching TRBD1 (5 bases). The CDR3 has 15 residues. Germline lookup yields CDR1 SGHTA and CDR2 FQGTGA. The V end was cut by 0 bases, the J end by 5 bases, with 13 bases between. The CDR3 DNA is TGTGCCAGCAGCTTAACAGGAAGGGGTTTGGAGACCCAGTACTTC. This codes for CASSLTGRGLETQYF.

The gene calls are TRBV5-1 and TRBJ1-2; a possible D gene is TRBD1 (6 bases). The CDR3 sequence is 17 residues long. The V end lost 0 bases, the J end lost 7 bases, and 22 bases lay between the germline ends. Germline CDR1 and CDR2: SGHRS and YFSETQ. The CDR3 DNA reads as TGCGCCAGCAGCTTGGGAGGCCACCCAGAGGGGGTGGGTGGCTACACCTTC. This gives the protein CASSLGGHPEGVGGYTF.

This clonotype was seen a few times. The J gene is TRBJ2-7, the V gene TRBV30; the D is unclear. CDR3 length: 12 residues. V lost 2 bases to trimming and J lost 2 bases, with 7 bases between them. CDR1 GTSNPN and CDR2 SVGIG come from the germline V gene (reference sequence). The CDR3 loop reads CAWSKIAYEQYF. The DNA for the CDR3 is TGTGCCTGGAGTAAAATTGCCTACGAGCAGTACTTC.

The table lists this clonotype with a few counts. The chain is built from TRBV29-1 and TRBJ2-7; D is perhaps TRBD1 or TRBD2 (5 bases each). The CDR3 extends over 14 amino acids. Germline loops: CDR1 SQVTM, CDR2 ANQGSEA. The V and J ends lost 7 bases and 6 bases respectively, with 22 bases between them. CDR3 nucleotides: TGCAGCGCTGGGGCAGGGACGGGCTTGGGCGAGCAGTACTTC. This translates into CSAGAGTGLGEQYF.

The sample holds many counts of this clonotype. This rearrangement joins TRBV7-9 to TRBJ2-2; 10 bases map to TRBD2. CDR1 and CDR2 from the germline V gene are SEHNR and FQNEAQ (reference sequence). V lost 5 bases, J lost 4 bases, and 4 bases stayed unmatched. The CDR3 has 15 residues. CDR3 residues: CASSPERGGTGELFF. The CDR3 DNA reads TGTGCCAGCAGCCCGGAGCGGGGGGGCACCGGGGAGCTGTTTTTT.

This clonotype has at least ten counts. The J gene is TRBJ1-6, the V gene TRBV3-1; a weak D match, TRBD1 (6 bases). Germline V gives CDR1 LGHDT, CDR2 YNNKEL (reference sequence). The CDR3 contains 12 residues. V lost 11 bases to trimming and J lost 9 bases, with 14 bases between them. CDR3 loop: CAGGGGGSPLHF. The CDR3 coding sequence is TGTGCCGGGGGGGGCGGCGGTTCACCCCTCCACTTT.

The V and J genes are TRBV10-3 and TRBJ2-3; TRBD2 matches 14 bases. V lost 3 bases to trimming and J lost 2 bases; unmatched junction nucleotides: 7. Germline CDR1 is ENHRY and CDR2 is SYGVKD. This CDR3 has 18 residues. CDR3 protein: CAISDPGLAGAPTDTQYF. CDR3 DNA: TGTGCCATCAGTGATCCGGGACTAGCGGGAGCCCCCACAGATACGCAGTATTTT.

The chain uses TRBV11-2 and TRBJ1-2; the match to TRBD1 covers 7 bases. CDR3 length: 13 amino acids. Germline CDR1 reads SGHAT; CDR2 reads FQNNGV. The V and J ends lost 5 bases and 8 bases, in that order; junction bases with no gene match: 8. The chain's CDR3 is CASSPRQGGGYTF. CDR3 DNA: TGTGCCAGCAGCCCCCGACAGGGAGGAGGCTACACCTTC.

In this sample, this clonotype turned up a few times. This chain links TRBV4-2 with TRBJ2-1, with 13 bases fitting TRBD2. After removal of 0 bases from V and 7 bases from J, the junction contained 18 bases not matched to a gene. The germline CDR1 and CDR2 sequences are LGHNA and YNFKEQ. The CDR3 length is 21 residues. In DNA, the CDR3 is TGTGCCAGCAGCCAAGATAAGGCAAGGGGACTAGCGGGGATTAGGAGGAATGAGCAGTTCTTC. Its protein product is CASSQDKARGLAGIRRNEQFF.

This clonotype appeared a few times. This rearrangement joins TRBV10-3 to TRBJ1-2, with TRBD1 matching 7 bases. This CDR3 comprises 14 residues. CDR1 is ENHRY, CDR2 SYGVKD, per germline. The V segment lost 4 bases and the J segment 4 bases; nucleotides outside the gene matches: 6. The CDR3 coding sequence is TGTGCCATCAGTGGGGTAGGGGGCAGCTATGGCTACACCTTC. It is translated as CAISGVGGSYGYTF.

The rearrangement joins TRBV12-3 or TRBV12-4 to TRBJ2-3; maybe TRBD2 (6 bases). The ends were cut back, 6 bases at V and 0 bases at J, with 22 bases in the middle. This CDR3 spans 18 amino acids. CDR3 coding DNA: TGTGCCAGCAGAGGCCGGAGGGGAAACAGTTACAGCACAGATACGCAGTATTTT. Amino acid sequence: CASRGRRGNSYSTDTQYF.

CDR3 sequence reads: CASSSPQGTNTEAFF. The CDR3 nucleotides read TGTGCCAGCAGCTCTCCCCAGGGTACGAACACTGAAGCTTTCTTT. The chain employs TRBV5-5 and TRBJ1-1, with D tentatively TRBD1 (5 bases). Germline loops: CDR1 SGHKS, CDR2 YYEKEE (reference sequence). The CDR3 contains 15 residues. V was pared by 3 bases and J by 1 base, with 13 bases between. Complete variable domain (other parts from reference TRBV5-5 and TRBJ1-1): DAGVTQSPTHLIKTRGQQVTLRCSPISGHKSVSWYQQVLGQGPQFIFQYYEKEERGRGNFPDRFSARQFPNYSSELNVNALLLGDSALYLCASSSPQGTNTEAFFGQGTRLTVV.

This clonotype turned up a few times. CDR3 DNA: TGCGCCAGCAGCTTGGCCGCGGGGGGGCGTGTCACCGGGGAGCTGTTTTTT. Amino acids: CASSLAAGGRVTGELFF. This chain links TRBV5-1 with TRBJ2-2, with 9 bases fitting TRBD2. Germline values: CDR1 SGHRS, CDR2 YFSETQ. The CDR3 runs to 17 residues. V lost 0 bases, J lost 4 bases, and 7 bases stayed unmatched. The variable domain in full, with the rest retrieved from reference TRBV5-1 and TRBJ2-2, is KAGVTQTPRYLIKTRGQQVTLSCSPISGHRSVSWYQQTPGQGLQFLFEYFSETQRNKGNFPGRFSGRQFSNSRSEMNVSTLELGDSALYLCASSLAAGGRVTGELFFGEGSRLTVL.

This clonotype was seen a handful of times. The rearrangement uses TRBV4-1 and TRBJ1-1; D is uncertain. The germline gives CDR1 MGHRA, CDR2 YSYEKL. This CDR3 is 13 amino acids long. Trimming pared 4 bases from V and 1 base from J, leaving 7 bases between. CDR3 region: CASSLSKNTEAFF. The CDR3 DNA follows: TGCGCCAGCAGCCTGTCGAAGAACACTGAAGCTTTCTTT.

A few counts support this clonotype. CDR3 nucleotides: TGCAGTGGCAAGCGGGAGGCTTCCTACGAGCAGTACTTC. It codes for CSGKREASYEQYF. The chain carries TRBV20-1 and TRBJ2-7; 9 bases align to TRBD2. From germline, CDR1 is DFQATT and CDR2 SNEGSKA (reference sequence). V trimming: 7 bases; J trimming: 1 base; junction bases outside the gene matches: 5. The CDR3 has 13 amino acids.

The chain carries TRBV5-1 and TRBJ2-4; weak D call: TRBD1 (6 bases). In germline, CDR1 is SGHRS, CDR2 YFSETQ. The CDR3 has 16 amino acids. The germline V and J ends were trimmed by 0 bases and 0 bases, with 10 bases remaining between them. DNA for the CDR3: TGCGCCAGCAGCTTGGCTCCAGGGGTAGCCAAAAACATTCAGTACTTC. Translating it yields CASSLAPGVAKNIQYF.

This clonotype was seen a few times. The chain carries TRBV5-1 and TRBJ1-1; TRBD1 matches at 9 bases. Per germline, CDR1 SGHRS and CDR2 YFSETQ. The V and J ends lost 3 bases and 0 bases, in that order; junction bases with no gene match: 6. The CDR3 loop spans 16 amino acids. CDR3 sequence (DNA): TGCGCCAGCAGCTACGGGACAGGGTGGATGAACACTGAAGCTTTCTTT. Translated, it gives CASSYGTGWMNTEAFF.

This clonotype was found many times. CDR3 loop: CASRLAGGTDTQYF. CDR3 DNA: TGTGCCAGCAGACTAGCGGGGGGCACAGATACGCAGTATTTT. V gene TRBV7-2 combines with J gene TRBJ2-3; 11 positions agree with TRBD2. The CDR3 totals 14 residues. Unmatched junction bases numbered 0, after V lost 6 bases and J lost 1 base. CDR1 is SGHTA and CDR2 is FQGNSA in the germline V gene. The full variable domain, rest sourced from reference TRBV7-2 and TRBJ2-3, is GAGVSQSPSNKVTEKGKDVELRCDPISGHTALYWYRQSLGQGLEFLIYFQGNSAPDKSGLPSDRFSAERTGGSVSTLTIQRTQQEDSAVYLCASRLAGGTDTQYFGPGTRLTVL.

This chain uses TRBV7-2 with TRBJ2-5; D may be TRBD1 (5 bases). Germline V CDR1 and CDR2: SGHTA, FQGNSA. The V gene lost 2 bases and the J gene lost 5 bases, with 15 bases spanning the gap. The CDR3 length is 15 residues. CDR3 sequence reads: CASSLRRGIHETQYF. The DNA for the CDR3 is TGTGCCAGCAGCTTACGTAGGGGAATCCACGAGACCCAGTACTTC. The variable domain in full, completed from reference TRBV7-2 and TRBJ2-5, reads GAGVSQSPSNKVTEKGKDVELRCDPISGHTALYWYRQSLGQGLEFLIYFQGNSAPDKSGLPSDRFSAERTGGSVSTLTIQRTQQEDSAVYLCASSLRRGIHETQYFGPGTRLLVL.

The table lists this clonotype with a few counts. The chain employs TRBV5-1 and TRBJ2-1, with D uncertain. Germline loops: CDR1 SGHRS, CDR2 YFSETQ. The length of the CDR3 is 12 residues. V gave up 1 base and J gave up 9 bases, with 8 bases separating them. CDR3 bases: TGCGCCAGCAGCTTGTGGGTTACTGAGCAGTTCTTC. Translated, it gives CASSLWVTEQFF.

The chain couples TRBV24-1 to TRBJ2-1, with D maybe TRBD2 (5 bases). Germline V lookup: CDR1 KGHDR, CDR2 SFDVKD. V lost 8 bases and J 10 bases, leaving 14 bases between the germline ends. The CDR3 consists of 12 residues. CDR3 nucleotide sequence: TGTGCCACCATGGATGAGGGATGGGAGCAGTTCTTC. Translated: CATMDEGWEQFF.